What follows is one T cell receptor (beta chain) and its context. Its antigen remains unidentified. This CDR3 spans 15 amino acids. The V gene lost 0 bases and the J gene lost 2 bases, with 10 bases spanning the gap. Germline-derived CDR1 and CDR2 are WNHNN and SYGVQD (reference sequence). This sample is drawn from a study of human T cells and chemical hapten exposure. Study context: Patch tests put 0.01% DPC on the upper back, and the results were checked at 6 days. Broader study findings: Healthy individuals' immune responses may differ from those of donors, who had alopecia. Positive correlation was observed between PT1 expanded TCR counts and patch test score.

Specified time point: patch test 1, 2 weeks after DPC sensitization. Sample treatment: therapeutic diphenylcyclopropenone sensitization with weekly scalp DPC. Someone pulled total RNA out of unfractionated whole blood. Individual cDNA molecules each carried unique molecular identifiers attached by the library. TCRdb redid the calling of the RACE reads with MiXCR, one entry per CDR3 protein. The sample lists some 53,000 distinct CDR3 sequences, roughly 9.6% seen once, with approximately 1.8% in the top ten. This sample comprised whole blood, obtained in connection with sensitization to the hapten diphenylcyclopropenone (DPC). V is TRBV10-1 and J is TRBJ2-5; either TRBD1 or TRBD2 may fit D (5 bases each). The sequence was collected from a woman aged 40 to 49 with alopecia areata. Some clones in this sample may be carry-over from other donors' samples. The chain's CDR3 is CASSESEGPQETQYF. The CDR3 region has the DNA TGCGCCAGCAGTGAGTCTGAGGGGCCTCAAGAGACCCAGTACTTC.